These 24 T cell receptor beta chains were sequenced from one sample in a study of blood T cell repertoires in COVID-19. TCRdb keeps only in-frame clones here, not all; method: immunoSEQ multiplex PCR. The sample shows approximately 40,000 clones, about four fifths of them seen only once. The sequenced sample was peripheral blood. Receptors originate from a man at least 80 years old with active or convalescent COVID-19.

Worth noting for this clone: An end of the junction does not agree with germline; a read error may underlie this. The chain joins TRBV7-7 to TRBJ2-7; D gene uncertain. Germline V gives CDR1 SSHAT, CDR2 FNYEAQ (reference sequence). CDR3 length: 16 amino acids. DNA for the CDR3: TGTGCTAGCAGCTTAGCCCCTAGAAAAGGTGCCTACGAGCAGTACTTC. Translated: CASSLAPRKGAYEQYF.

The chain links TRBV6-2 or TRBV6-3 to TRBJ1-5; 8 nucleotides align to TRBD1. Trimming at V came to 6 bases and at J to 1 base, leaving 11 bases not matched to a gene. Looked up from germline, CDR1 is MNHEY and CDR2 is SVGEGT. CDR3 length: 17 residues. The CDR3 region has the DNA TGTGCCAGCAGCTCGGACAGGGAACCTGTGAGCAATCAGCCCCAGCATTTT. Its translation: CASSSDREPVSNQPQHF.

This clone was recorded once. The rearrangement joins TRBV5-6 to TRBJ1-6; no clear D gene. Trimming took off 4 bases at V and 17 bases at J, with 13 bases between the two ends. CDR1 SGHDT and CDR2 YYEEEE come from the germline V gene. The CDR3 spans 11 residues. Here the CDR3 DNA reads TGTGCCAGCAGCCTATACCGGGATATCCACTTT. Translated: CASSLYRDIHF.

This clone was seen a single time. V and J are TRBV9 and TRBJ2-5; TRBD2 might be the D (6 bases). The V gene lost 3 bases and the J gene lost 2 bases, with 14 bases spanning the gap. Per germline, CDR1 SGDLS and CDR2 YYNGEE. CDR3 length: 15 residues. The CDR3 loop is CASSATSGGQETQYF. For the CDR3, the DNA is TGTGCCAGCAGCGCCACTTCCGGGGGACAAGAGACCCAGTACTTC.

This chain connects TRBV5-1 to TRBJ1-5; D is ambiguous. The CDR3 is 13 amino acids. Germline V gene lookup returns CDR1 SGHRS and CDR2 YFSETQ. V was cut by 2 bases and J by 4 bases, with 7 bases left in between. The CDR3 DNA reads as TGCGCCAGCAGCTTTCCCCATAATCAGCCCCAGCATTTT. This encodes CASSFPHNQPQHF.

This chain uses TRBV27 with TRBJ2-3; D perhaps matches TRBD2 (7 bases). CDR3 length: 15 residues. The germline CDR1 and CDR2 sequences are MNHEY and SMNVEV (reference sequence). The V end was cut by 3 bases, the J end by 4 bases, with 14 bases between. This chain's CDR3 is CASSFLQGGPDTQYF. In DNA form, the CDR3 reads TGTGCCAGCAGTTTCTTACAGGGAGGGCCAGATACGCAGTATTTT.

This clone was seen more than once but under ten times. The CDR3: CASSPFLQGGTEAFF. The CDR3 coding sequence is TGTGCCAGCTCCCCTTTCTTACAGGGAGGGACTGAAGCTTTCTTT. The chain links TRBV18 to TRBJ1-1, with D possibly matching TRBD1 (6 bases). Germline lookup yields CDR1 KGHSH and CDR2 LQKENI. The V end lost 6 bases, the J end lost 5 bases, and 19 bases lay between the germline ends. This CDR3 comprises 15 residues.

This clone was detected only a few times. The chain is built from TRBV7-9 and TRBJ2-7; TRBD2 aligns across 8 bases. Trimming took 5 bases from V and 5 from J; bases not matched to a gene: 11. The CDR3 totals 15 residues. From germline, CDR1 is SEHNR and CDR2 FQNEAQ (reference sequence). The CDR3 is CASSPRRGGLNEQYF. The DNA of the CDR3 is TGTGCCAGCAGCCCCCGACGGGGGGGACTAAACGAGCAGTACTTC.

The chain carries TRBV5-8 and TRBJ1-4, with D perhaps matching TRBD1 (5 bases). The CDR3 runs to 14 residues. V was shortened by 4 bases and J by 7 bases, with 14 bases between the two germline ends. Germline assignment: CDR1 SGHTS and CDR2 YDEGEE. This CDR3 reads CASSDGTEPEKLFF. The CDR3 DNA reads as TGTGCCAGCAGCGATGGGACTGAACCTGAAAAACTGTTTTTT.

Here the CDR3 reads CASSLQYSGNTIYF. CDR3 bases: TGTGCCAGCAGCTTACAGTACTCTGGAAACACCATATATTTT. This chain joins TRBV11-2 and TRBJ1-3; unclear D gene. Trimming pared 2 bases from V and 0 bases from J, leaving 5 bases between. Germline-derived CDR1 and CDR2 are SGHAT and FQNNGV. The CDR3 runs to 14 residues.

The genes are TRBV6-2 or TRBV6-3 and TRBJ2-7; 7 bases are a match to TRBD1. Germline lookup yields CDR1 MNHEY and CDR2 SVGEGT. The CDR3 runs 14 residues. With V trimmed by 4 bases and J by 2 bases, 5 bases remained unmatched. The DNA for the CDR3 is TGTGCCAGCAGTTTAGAGCAGGGGGCCTACGAGCAGTACTTC. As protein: CASSLEQGAYEQYF.

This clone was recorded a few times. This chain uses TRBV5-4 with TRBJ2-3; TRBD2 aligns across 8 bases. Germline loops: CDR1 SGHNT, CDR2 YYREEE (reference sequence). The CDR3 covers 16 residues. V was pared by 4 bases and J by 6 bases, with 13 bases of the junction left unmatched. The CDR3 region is CASSPGGDRGPDTQYF. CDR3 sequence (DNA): TGTGCCAGCAGCCCCGGGGGGGATCGAGGGCCTGATACGCAGTATTTT.

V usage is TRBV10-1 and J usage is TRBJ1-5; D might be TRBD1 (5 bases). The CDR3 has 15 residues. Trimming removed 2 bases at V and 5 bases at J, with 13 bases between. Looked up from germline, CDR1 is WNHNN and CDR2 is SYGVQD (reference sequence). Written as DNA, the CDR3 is TGCGCCAGCAGTGAGGGGGGGGTGACCCATCAGCCCCAGCATTTT. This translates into CASSEGGVTHQPQHF.

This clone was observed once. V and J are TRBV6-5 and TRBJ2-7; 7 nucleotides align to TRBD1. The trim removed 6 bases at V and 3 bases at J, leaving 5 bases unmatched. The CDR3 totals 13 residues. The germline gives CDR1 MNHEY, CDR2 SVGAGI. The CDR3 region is CASSPRDSYEQYF. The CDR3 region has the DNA TGTGCCAGCAGCCCCCGGGACAGCTACGAGCAGTACTTC.

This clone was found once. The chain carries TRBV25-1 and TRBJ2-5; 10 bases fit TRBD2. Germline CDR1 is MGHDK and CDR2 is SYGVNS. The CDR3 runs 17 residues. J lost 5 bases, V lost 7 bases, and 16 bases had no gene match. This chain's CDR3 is CASTTTILAGTGETQYF. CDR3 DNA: TGTGCCAGCACCACCACCATACTAGCGGGGACGGGGGAGACCCAGTACTTC.

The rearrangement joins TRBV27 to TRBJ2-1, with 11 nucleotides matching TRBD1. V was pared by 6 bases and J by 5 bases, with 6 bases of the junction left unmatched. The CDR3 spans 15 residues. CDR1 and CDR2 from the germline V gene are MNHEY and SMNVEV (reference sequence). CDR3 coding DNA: TGTGCCAGCAGACCCGGGACAGGGGGTAACAATGAGCAGTTCTTC. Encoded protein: CASRPGTGGNNEQFF.

The CDR3 sequence is CASSQGGLAGGSYNEQFF. CDR3 DNA: TGTGCCAGCAGCCAAGGAGGGCTAGCGGGGGGGTCCTACAATGAGCAGTTCTTC. The chain couples TRBV4-2 to TRBJ2-1, with TRBD2 identical over 12 bases. The CDR3 is 18 amino acids. V trimming: 1 base; J trimming: 1 base; junction bases outside the gene matches: 5. Germline CDR1 is LGHNA and CDR2 is YNFKEQ.

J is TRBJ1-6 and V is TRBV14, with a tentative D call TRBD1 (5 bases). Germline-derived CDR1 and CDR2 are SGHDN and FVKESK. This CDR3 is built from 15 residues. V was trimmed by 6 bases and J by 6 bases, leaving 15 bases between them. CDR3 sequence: CASSQRPGGNSPLHF. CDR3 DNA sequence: TGTGCCAGCAGTCAAAGGCCCGGGGGTAATTCACCCCTCCACTTT.

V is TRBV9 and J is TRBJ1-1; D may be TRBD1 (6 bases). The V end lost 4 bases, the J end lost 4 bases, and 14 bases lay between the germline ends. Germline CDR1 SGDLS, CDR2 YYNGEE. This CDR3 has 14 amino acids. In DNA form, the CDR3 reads TGTGCCAGCAGCCCTGAACAGGGCCCCACTGAAGCTTTCTTT. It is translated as CASSPEQGPTEAFF.

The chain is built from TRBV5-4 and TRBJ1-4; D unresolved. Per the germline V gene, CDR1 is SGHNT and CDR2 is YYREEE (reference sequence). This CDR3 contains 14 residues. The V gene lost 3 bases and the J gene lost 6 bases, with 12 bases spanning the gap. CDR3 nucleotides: TGTGCCAGCAGCTCCCCGGGGATCGATGAAAAACTGTTTTTT. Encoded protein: CASSSPGIDEKLFF.

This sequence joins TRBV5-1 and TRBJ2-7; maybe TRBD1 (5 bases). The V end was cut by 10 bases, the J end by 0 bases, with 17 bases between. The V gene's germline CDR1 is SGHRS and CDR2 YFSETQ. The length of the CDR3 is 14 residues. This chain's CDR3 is CASSSGHSSYEQYF. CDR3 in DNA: TGCGCCTCCAGTTCAGGGCACAGCTCCTACGAGCAGTACTTC.

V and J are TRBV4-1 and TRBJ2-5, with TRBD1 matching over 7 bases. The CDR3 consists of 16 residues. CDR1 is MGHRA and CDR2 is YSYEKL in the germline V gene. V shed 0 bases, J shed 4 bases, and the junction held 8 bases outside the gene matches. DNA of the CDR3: TGCGCCAGCAGCCAAGAAGGAACAGGGGTTGGAGAGACCCAGTACTTC. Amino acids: CASSQEGTGVGETQYF.

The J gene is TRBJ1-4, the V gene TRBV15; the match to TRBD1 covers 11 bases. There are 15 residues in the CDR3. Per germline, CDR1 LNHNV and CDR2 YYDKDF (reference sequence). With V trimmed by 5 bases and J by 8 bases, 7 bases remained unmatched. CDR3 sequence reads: CATSAGTGGVEKLFF. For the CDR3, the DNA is TGTGCCACCAGCGCCGGGACAGGGGGAGTAGAAAAACTGTTTTTT.

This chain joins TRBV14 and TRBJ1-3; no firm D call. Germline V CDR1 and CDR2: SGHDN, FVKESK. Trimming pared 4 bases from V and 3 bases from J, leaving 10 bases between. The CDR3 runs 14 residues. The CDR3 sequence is CASSPRRGGNTIYF. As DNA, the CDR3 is TGTGCCAGCAGCCCCCGCCGAGGTGGAAACACCATATATTTT.